This T cell receptor (beta chain) was observed in a study of blood T cell repertoires in COVID-19. Using immunoSEQ multiplex PCR, the repertoire was profiled, and TCRdb retains in-frame clones only, with some absent. The sample includes 70,000 to 95,000 clones, 85% of them seen just once. CDR1 is WNHNN, CDR2 SYGVQD, per germline (reference sequence). This CDR3 contains 14 residues. The trim removed 6 bases at V and 2 bases at J, leaving 5 bases unmatched. The receptor comes from a man older than 75 with active or convalescent COVID-19. The chain couples TRBV10-1 to TRBJ1-1, with 8 positions matching TRBD1. The specimen was peripheral blood. The CDR3: CASSLDRGNTEAFF. Here the CDR3 DNA reads TGCGCCAGCAGCCTAGACAGGGGAAACACTGAAGCTTTCTTT.